This T cell receptor (beta chain) is drawn from a study of cytomegalovirus exposure and HLA in healthy donors. Study-wide results and limits: Near-uniform donor sequencing depth was presumed by presence/absence analyses.

The CDR3 has 13 amino acids. Trimming left V 3 bases short and J 1 base short, with 9 bases between. Looked up from germline, CDR1 is SQVTM and CDR2 is ANQGSEA. PCR involved 60 Vbeta and 13 Jbeta primers. Clones were read by immunoSEQ multiplex PCR, and TCRdb kept only the in-frame ones, dropping some. The sample lists around 200,000 clones; 65% to 85% were seen once. A remark on this clone: Its antigen remains unidentified.

The TCR was taken from a woman between 18 and 30 years old in good health and CMV-seronegative. The chain combines TRBV29-1 with TRBJ1-1, with D unresolved. Source material: PBMCs. CDR3 in DNA: TGCAGCGTTGACGGTCAGGCGAACACTGAAGCTTTCTTT. Its protein product is CSVDGQANTEAFF.